Listed below are T cell receptor beta chains from one sample, sequenced in a study of blood T cell repertoires in COVID-19. Clones were sequenced by immunoSEQ multiplex PCR, and TCRdb holds only the in-frame ones, with some missing. Of roughly 290,000 clones in the sample, 70% to 90% were seen once. Sequenced: peripheral blood. The receptor set was obtained from an older woman with acute or convalescent COVID-19. CDR3s include the opening cysteine and the closing phenylalanine or tryptophan. A D gene is named only where the DNA matches it firmly. Not every row has a clone size; where given, it reads once, few, many or a size class.

CDR3 protein: CSVKRAGGANTEAFF
CDR3 DNA: TGCAGCGTAAAACGAGCAGGGGGCGCGAACACTGAAGCTTTCTTT
CDR3 length: 15
clone size: -
J gene: TRBJ1-1
D gene: TRBD1
V gene: TRBV29-1

CDR3 protein: CASSLNRGEAFF
CDR3 DNA: TGTGCCAGCAGCCTAAACAGGGGTGAAGCTTTCTTT
CDR3 length: 12
clone size: -
J gene: TRBJ1-1
D gene: TRBD1
V gene: TRBV5-6

CDR3 protein: CASLQNQGNQPQHF
CDR3 DNA: TGTGCCAGTTTACAGAACCAGGGGAATCAGCCCCAGCATTTT
CDR3 length: 14
clone size: -
J gene: TRBJ1-5
D gene: -
V gene: TRBV19

CDR3 protein: CAWSRSVAKNIQYF
CDR3 DNA: TGTGCCTGGAGTCGTAGCGTCGCCAAAAACATTCAGTACTTC
CDR3 length: 14
clone size: -
J gene: TRBJ2-4
D gene: -
V gene: TRBV30

CDR3 protein: CASSLGSTGELFF
CDR3 DNA: TGTGCCAGCAGTTTAGGGAGCACCGGGGAGCTGTTTTTT
CDR3 length: 13
clone size: -
J gene: TRBJ2-2
D gene: -
V gene: TRBV28

CDR3 protein: CASSWGGNTEAFF
CDR3 DNA: TGTGCCAGCAGTTGGGGGGGGAACACTGAAGCTTTCTTT
CDR3 length: 13
clone size: -
J gene: TRBJ1-1
D gene: -
V gene: TRBV12-3/TRBV12-4

CDR3 protein: CATSREQGRRSEQYF
CDR3 DNA: TGTGCCACTTCAAGAGAACAGGGCCGGCGGTCCGAGCAGTACTTC
CDR3 length: 15
clone size: -
J gene: TRBJ2-7
D gene: -
V gene: TRBV7-8

CDR3 protein: CSARPRGEQYF
CDR3 DNA: TGCAGTGCGAGACCGCGAGGGGAGCAGTACTTC
CDR3 length: 11
clone size: -
J gene: TRBJ2-7
D gene: -
V gene: TRBV20-1

CDR3 protein: CATSDFYRDRGGYTF
CDR3 DNA: TGTGCCACCAGTGATTTCTACCGGGACAGGGGCGGCTACACCTTC
CDR3 length: 15
clone size: -
J gene: TRBJ1-2
D gene: TRBD1
V gene: TRBV24-1

CDR3 protein: CASRRLAGGSTDTQYF
CDR3 DNA: TGTGCCAGCAGAAGACTAGCGGGGGGGAGCACAGATACGCAGTATTTT
CDR3 length: 16
clone size: -
J gene: TRBJ2-3
D gene: TRBD2
V gene: TRBV2

CDR3 protein: CSASVRFNEKLFF
CDR3 DNA: TGCAGCGCGTCGGTACGGTTTAATGAAAAACTGTTTTTT
CDR3 length: 13
clone size: -
J gene: TRBJ1-4
D gene: -
V gene: TRBV29-1

CDR3 protein: CATSAGTGYSPLHF
CDR3 DNA: TGTGCCACCAGCGCCGGGACAGGGTATTCACCCCTCCACTTT
CDR3 length: 14
clone size: -
J gene: TRBJ1-6
D gene: TRBD1
V gene: TRBV24-1

CDR3 protein: CASSQGLAGPDTQYF
CDR3 DNA: TGCGCCAGCAGCCAAGGACTAGCGGGACCAGATACGCAGTATTTT
CDR3 length: 15
clone size: once
J gene: TRBJ2-3
D gene: TRBD2
V gene: TRBV4-1

CDR3 protein: CASSRGFGNTIYF
CDR3 DNA: TGTGCCAGCTCGAGGGGGTTCGGAAACACCATATATTTT
CDR3 length: 13
clone size: once
J gene: TRBJ1-3
D gene: -
V gene: TRBV19

CDR3 protein: CASTIPQGTEAFF
CDR3 DNA: TGTGCCAGCACCATACCCCAGGGTACTGAAGCTTTCTTT
CDR3 length: 13
clone size: -
J gene: TRBJ1-1
D gene: -
V gene: TRBV5-8

CDR3 protein: CASSPTGTTGELFF
CDR3 DNA: TGCGCCAGCAGCCCGACAGGGACCACCGGGGAGCTGTTTTTT
CDR3 length: 14
clone size: -
J gene: TRBJ2-2
D gene: TRBD1
V gene: TRBV5-1

CDR3 protein: CASSQAGDGAFGKNIQYF
CDR3 DNA: TGCGCCAGCAGCCAAGCGGGGGATGGGGCCTTCGGCAAAAACATTCAGTACTTC
CDR3 length: 18
clone size: -
J gene: TRBJ2-4
D gene: -
V gene: TRBV4-3